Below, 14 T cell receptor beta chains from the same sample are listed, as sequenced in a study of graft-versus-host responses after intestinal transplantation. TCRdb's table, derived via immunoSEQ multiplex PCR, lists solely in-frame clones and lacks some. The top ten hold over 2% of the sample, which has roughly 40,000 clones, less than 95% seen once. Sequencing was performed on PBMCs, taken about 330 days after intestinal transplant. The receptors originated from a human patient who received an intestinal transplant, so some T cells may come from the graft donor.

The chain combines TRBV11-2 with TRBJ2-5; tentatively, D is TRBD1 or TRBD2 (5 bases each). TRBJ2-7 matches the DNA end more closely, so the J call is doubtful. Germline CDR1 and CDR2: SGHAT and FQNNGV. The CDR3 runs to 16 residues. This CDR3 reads CASSAGGAFSSYEQYF. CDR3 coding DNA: TGTGCCAGCAGCGCGGGTGGGGCCTTCTCCTCCTACGAGCAGTACTTC.

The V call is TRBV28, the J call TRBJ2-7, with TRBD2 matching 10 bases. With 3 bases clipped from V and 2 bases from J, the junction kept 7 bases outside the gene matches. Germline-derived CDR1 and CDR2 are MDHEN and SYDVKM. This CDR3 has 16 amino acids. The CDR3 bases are TGTGCCAGCAGTTTTTCCGGGACTAGCGACCCCTACGAGCAGTACTTC. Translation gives CASSFSGTSDPYEQYF.

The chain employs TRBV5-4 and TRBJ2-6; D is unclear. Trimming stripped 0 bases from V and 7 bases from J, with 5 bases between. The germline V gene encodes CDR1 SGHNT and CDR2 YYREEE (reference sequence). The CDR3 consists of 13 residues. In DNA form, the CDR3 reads TGTGCCAGCAGCTTGGGCCGCGCCAACGTCCTGACTTTC. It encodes CASSLGRANVLTF.

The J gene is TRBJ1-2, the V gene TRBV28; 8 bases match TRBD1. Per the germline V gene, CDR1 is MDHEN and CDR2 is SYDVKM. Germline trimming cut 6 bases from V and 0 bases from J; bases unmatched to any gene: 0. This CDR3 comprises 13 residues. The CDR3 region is CASRGQANYGYTF. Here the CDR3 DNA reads TGTGCCAGCAGGGGACAGGCTAACTATGGCTACACCTTC.

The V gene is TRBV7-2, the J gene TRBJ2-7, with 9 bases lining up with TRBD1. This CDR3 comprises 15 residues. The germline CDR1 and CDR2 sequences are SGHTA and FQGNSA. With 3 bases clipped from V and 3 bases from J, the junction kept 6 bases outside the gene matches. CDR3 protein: CASSFQQGAYYEQYF. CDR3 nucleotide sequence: TGTGCCAGCAGCTTCCAACAGGGGGCATACTACGAGCAGTACTTC.

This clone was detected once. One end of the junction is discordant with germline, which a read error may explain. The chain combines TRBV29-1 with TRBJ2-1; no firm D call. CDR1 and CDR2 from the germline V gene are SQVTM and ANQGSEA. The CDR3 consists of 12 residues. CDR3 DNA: TGCAGCGCTAAAGCCTCGTACAGTGAGCAGTTCTTC. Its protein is CSAKASYSEQFF.

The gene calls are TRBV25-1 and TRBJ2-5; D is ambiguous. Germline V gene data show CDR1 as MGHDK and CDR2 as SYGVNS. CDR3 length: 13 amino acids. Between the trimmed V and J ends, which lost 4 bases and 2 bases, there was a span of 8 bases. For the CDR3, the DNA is TGTGCCAGCAGTGGAAAGGATCAAGAGACCCAGTACTTC. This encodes CASSGKDQETQYF.

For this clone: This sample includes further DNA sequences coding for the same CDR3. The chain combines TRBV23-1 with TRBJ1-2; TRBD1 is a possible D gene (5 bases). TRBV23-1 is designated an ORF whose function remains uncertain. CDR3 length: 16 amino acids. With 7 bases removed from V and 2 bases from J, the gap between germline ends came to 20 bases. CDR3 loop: CASNRQRHNKNYGYTF. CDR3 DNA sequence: TGCGCCAGCAACCGACAGAGACACAACAAAAACTATGGCTACACCTTC.

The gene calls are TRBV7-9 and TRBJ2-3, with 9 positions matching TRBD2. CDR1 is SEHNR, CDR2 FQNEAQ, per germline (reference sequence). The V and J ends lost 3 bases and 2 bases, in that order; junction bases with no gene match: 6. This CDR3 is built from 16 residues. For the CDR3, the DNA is TGTGCCAGCAGCTTTAGACTAGCGGAGCTCACAGATACGCAGTATTTT. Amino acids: CASSFRLAELTDTQYF.

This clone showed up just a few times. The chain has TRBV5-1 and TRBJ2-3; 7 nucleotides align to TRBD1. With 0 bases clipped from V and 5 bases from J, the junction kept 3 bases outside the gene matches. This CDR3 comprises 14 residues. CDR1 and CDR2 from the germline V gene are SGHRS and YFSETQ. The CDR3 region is CASSLGGQLDTQYF. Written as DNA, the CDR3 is TGCGCCAGCAGCTTGGGGGGACAGTTAGATACGCAGTATTTT.

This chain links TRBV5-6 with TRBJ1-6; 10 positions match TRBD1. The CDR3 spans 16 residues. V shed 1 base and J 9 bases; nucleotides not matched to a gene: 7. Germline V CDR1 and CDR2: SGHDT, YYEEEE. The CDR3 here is CASSLWFWDRGSPLHF. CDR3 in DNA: TGTGCCAGCAGCTTGTGGTTTTGGGACAGGGGTTCACCCCTCCACTTT.

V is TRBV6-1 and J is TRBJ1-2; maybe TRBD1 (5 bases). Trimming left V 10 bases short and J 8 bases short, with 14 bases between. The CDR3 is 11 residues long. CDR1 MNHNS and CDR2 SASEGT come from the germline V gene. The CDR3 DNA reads TGTGCCACCGGGACTTGGGGAGGCTACACCTTC. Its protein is CATGTWGGYTF.

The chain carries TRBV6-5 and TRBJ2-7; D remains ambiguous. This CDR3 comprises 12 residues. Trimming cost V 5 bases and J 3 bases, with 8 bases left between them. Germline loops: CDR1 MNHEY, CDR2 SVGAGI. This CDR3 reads CASSRPGYEQYF. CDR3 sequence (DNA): TGTGCCAGCAGTAGACCAGGCTACGAGCAGTACTTC.

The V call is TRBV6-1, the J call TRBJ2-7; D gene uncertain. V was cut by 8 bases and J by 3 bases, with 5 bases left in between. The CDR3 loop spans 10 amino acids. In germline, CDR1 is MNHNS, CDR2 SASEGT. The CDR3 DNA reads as TGTGCCAGCGGGGTCTACGAGCAGTACTTC. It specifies CASGVYEQYF.